What follows are 20 T cell receptor beta chains derived from one specimen sequenced in a study of blood T cells in healthy people across ages (dated by TCRdb to the mid-2010s). Library preparation employed 5' RACE. Instrument on record: Illumina HiSeq 2500. A second PCR of about 6 to 11 cycles was run with a J-beta primer mix and a sample-barcoded 5' primer. The public sequencing data were trimmed at Q25 with fastp and processed into clonotypes with MiXCR by TCRdb, which kept only in-frame beta chains. Rows with a matching CDR3 protein are joined into one entry that keeps the most common DNA and genes. The sample profile shows 650,000 to 800,000 distinct CDR3 sequences; under 45% of them were found once. Together, the top ten hold 15% to 25% of the sample. The sequencing input was blood. The receptors derive from a man in his sixties in good health.

J is TRBJ2-5 and V is TRBV11-2; either TRBD1 or TRBD2 may fit D (5 bases each). With 1 base removed from V and 11 bases from J, the gap between germline ends came to 41 bases. The CDR3 length is 22 residues. Germline V gene sequence: CDR1 SGHAT, CDR2 FQNNGV. CDR3 region: CASSLVRRTIRGGDPHNHEQYF. The CDR3 DNA reads TGTGCCAGCAGCTTAGTACGAAGGACCATCCGCGGTGGGGACCCACACAACCATGAGCAGTACTTC.

The chain recombines TRBV5-1 with TRBJ2-1, with TRBD2 matching over 9 bases. V trimming: 0 bases; J trimming: 9 bases; junction bases outside the gene matches: 7. The CDR3 is made up of 15 amino acids. Germline CDR1 is SGHRS and CDR2 is YFSETQ. The CDR3 spells CASSLVAGARGEQFF. CDR3 DNA sequence: TGCGCCAGCAGCTTGGTAGCGGGGGCCCGGGGTGAGCAGTTCTTC. Together with reference TRBV5-1 and TRBJ2-1, the CDR3 gives the full variable domain: KAGVTQTPRYLIKTRGQQVTLSCSPISGHRSVSWYQQTPGQGLQFLFEYFSETQRNKGNFPGRFSGRQFSNSRSEMNVSTLELGDSALYLCASSLVAGARGEQFFGPGTRLTVL.

The chain carries TRBV2 and TRBJ2-7; TRBD1 might be the D (6 bases). Trimming took 7 bases from V and 0 from J, leaving 10 bases between them. Germline V lookup: CDR1 SNHLY, CDR2 FYNNEI. This CDR3 comprises 13 residues. CDR3: CASTGTLSYEQYF. Written as DNA, the CDR3 is TGTGCCAGCACGGGGACACTCTCCTACGAGCAGTACTTC.

The chain joins TRBV20-1 to TRBJ2-3; 8 bases map to TRBD2. CDR1 is DFQATT, CDR2 SNEGSKA, per germline (reference sequence). The CDR3 has 15 residues. V lost 1 base, J lost 1 base, and 4 bases stayed unmatched. The CDR3 DNA reads TGCAGTGCTAGAGGTGGAGCGGGGGGCACAGATACGCAGTATTTT. Its protein is CSARGGAGGTDTQYF.

This clonotype appeared a few times. V and J are TRBV18 and TRBJ2-5, with D uncertain. V was clipped by 3 bases and J by 5 bases, with 10 bases between them. The germline V gene encodes CDR1 KGHSH and CDR2 LQKENI. The CDR3 is 13 amino acids. CDR3 sequence reads: CASSPPTLETQYF. The CDR3 DNA reads TGTGCCAGCTCACCGCCTACCTTGGAGACCCAGTACTTC.

The chain joins TRBV7-9 to TRBJ1-1, with 7 bases aligning to TRBD1. The CDR3 consists of 14 residues. V lost 5 bases, J lost 3 bases, and 6 bases stayed unmatched. In germline, CDR1 is SEHNR, CDR2 FQNEAQ (reference sequence). Written as DNA, the CDR3 is TGTGCCAGCAGCACACAGGGGTTTGACACTGAAGCTTTCTTT. Its translation is CASSTQGFDTEAFF.

The chain couples TRBV7-2 to TRBJ1-2; D not resolved. Trimming removed 2 bases from V and 6 bases from J, with 7 bases in between. This CDR3 spans 12 amino acids. Germline V gene lookup returns CDR1 SGHTA and CDR2 FQGNSA. The DNA for the CDR3 is TGTGCCAGCAGCTTAACAAGAAATGGCTACACCTTC. This codes for CASSLTRNGYTF.

There are a few counts of this clonotype. The chain has TRBV28 and TRBJ1-4; 8 positions match TRBD1. The germline V gene encodes CDR1 MDHEN and CDR2 SYDVKM. This CDR3 is 16 amino acids long. Losses at the gene ends were 4 bases for V and 7 bases for J; bases not matched to a gene: 11. DNA of the CDR3: TGTGCCAGCAGTTCGGCAATCAGGGGGCGCGGTGAAAAACTGTTTTTT. Protein: CASSSAIRGRGEKLFF.

The chain has TRBV11-2 and TRBJ2-3, with 9 bases identical to TRBD2. The CDR3 covers 16 residues. V was pared by 1 base and J by 2 bases, with 4 bases of the junction left unmatched. Germline lookup yields CDR1 SGHAT and CDR2 FQNNGV. Here the CDR3 reads CASSLVLAGNTDTQYF. The CDR3 DNA reads as TGTGCCAGCAGCTTAGTACTAGCGGGTAACACAGATACGCAGTATTTT.

The genes are TRBV7-2 and TRBJ1-5, with TRBD1 matching over 7 bases. CDR3 length: 15 residues. V was pared by 5 bases and J by 0 bases, with 4 bases of the junction left unmatched. Germline CDR1 and CDR2: SGHTA and FQGNSA. The CDR3 region is CASSTRGSSNQPQHF. CDR3 sequence (DNA): TGTGCCAGCAGCACCAGGGGGAGTAGCAATCAGCCCCAGCATTTT.

The rearrangement joins TRBV11-2 to TRBJ2-1; 12 positions agree with TRBD2. Germline CDR1 is SGHAT and CDR2 is FQNNGV. CDR3 length equals 18 residues. V shed 3 bases, J shed 5 bases, and the junction held 11 bases outside the gene matches. The CDR3 protein is CASSLGPQTSGRHNEQFF. DNA of the CDR3: TGTGCCAGCAGCTTGGGACCGCAGACTAGCGGGAGACACAATGAGCAGTTCTTC.

CDR3 protein: CASSLGVDRTYGYTF. For the CDR3, the DNA is TGTGCCAGCAGCTTAGGGGTTGACAGAACCTATGGCTACACCTTC. The rearrangement links TRBV7-2 to TRBJ1-2, with D possibly being TRBD1 (5 bases). Trimming took off 1 base at V and 4 bases at J, with 13 bases between the two ends. The CDR3 totals 15 residues. Germline V gene data show CDR1 as SGHTA and CDR2 as FQGNSA. Filled out from reference TRBV7-2 and TRBJ1-2, the complete variable domain reads GAGVSQSPSNKVTEKGKDVELRCDPISGHTALYWYRQSLGQGLEFLIYFQGNSAPDKSGLPSDRFSAERTGGSVSTLTIQRTQQEDSAVYLCASSLGVDRTYGYTFGSGTRLTVV.

V and J are TRBV7-2 and TRBJ2-3; 8 bases are a match to TRBD2. This CDR3 is 15 amino acids long. Germline V gene sequence: CDR1 SGHTA, CDR2 FQGNSA. V lost 5 bases to trimming and J lost 2 bases; unmatched junction nucleotides: 6. The chain's CDR3 is CASSRGLADTDTQYF. CDR3 DNA: TGTGCCAGCAGCCGCGGACTAGCCGACACAGATACGCAGTATTTT.

V usage is TRBV7-3 and J usage is TRBJ2-6; D is perhaps TRBD1 or TRBD2 (5 bases each). CDR1 SGHTA and CDR2 FQGTGA come from the germline V gene. CDR3 length equals 17 residues. Trimming shortened V by 2 bases and J by 0 bases, and 11 bases separated the two germline ends. Here the CDR3 reads CASSLGDRNSGANVLTF. For the CDR3, the DNA is TGTGCCAGCAGCTTAGGGGACCGAAACTCTGGGGCCAACGTCCTGACTTTC.

Of note for this clonotype: A single base separates this from a much larger clone, so it may be a read error. V and J are TRBV29-1 and TRBJ2-5, with D possibly matching TRBD1 (5 bases). Germline CDR1 SQVTM, CDR2 ANQGSEA. This CDR3 region has 12 residues. V lost 7 bases to trimming and J lost 11 bases, with 20 bases between them. CDR3 residues: CSAPTQGHEQYF. Here the CDR3 DNA reads TGCAGCGCCCCCACTCAGGGCCATGAGCAGTACTTC.

This clonotype was counted ten times or more. The CDR3 region is CASSFRQGGETQYF. The CDR3 DNA is TGTGCCAGCAGCTTCAGACAGGGTGGCGAGACCCAGTACTTC. The chain recombines TRBV7-9 with TRBJ2-5, with TRBD1 matching over 7 bases. The junction had 6 bases not matched to a gene; V was cut back by 3 bases and J by 5 bases. The CDR3 consists of 14 residues. The germline V gene encodes CDR1 SEHNR and CDR2 FQNEAQ (reference sequence).

The chain carries TRBV18 and TRBJ2-5; weak D call: TRBD1 (5 bases). The V end was cut by 2 bases, the J end by 3 bases, with 10 bases between. CDR3 length equals 14 residues. The germline gives CDR1 KGHSH, CDR2 LQKENI. The CDR3: CASSPVGREETQYF. CDR3 nucleotides: TGTGCCAGCTCACCAGTGGGCAGGGAAGAGACCCAGTACTTC.

The J gene is TRBJ1-1, the V gene TRBV7-9, with D possibly being TRBD1 (5 bases). The V gene lost 8 bases and the J gene lost 5 bases, with 15 bases spanning the gap. The CDR3 is 13 amino acids. Germline CDR1 reads SEHNR; CDR2 reads FQNEAQ (reference sequence). The CDR3 loop is CASLGGKDTEAFF. The CDR3 DNA is TGTGCCAGCCTCGGGGGGAAAGATACTGAAGCTTTCTTT.

This clonotype has just a few counts. Written as DNA, the CDR3 is TGTGCCAGCAGTTTTGGTCAGGGAAACTACAATGAGCAGTTCTTC. It yields the protein CASSFGQGNYNEQFF. This sequence joins TRBV12-3 or TRBV12-4 and TRBJ2-1, with TRBD1 as a possible D gene (5 bases). Between the trimmed V and J ends, which lost 3 bases and 3 bases, there was a span of 12 bases. There are 15 residues in the CDR3.

This clonotype has more than one count but fewer than ten. The genes are TRBV7-2 and TRBJ1-5; possibly TRBD1 for D (5 bases). V was cut by 5 bases and J by 1 base, with 12 bases left in between. CDR3 size: 15 residues. Germline CDR1 is SGHTA and CDR2 is FQGNSA. The DNA of the CDR3 is TGTGCCAGCAGCCGCTCAGGGTTCAGCAATCAGCCCCAGCATTTT. This gives the protein CASSRSGFSNQPQHF.